The 6 T cell receptor beta chains in this list originate from one sample, sequenced in a study of blood T cell repertoires in COVID-19. Assay used: immunoSEQ multiplex PCR; TCRdb lists only in-frame clones, some missing. Here the sample spans some 48,000 clones, approximately 88% being singletons. Sequenced input: peripheral blood. The receptors stem from a human donor in a cohort sampled during active COVID-19.

The chain recombines TRBV5-6 with TRBJ2-7; D may be TRBD2 (5 bases). The V end lost 0 bases, the J end lost 3 bases, and 10 bases lay between the germline ends. The V gene's germline CDR1 is SGHDT and CDR2 YYEEEE. The CDR3 runs 14 residues. This CDR3 reads CASSLARLIYEQYF. The DNA for the CDR3 is TGTGCCAGCAGCTTGGCCCGACTAATCTACGAGCAGTACTTC. Variable domain in full (rest from reference TRBV5-6 and TRBJ2-7): DAGVTQSPTHLIKTRGQQVTLRCSPKSGHDTVSWYQQALGQGPQFIFQYYEEEERQRGNFPDRFSGHQFPNYSSELNVNALLLGDSALYLCASSLARLIYEQYFGPGTRLTVT.

V gene TRBV5-4 combines with J gene TRBJ2-1; TRBD2 agrees at 9 bases. V dropped 4 bases and J dropped 5; count of bases not matched to a gene: 7. This CDR3 comprises 15 residues. Germline-derived CDR1 and CDR2 are SGHNT and YYREEE (reference sequence). The CDR3 is CASSLEGLADNEQFF. The CDR3 region has the DNA TGTGCCAGCAGCCTGGAGGGACTAGCTGACAATGAGCAGTTCTTC.

The CDR3 DNA reads TGTGCCAGCAGTTTAGCGGGGTACAATGAGCAGTTCTTC. Residues: CASSLAGYNEQFF. The chain recombines TRBV27 with TRBJ2-1, with D perhaps matching TRBD2 (6 bases). Per the germline V gene, CDR1 is MNHEY and CDR2 is SMNVEV (reference sequence). The V end was cut by 2 bases, the J end by 4 bases, with 6 bases between. CDR3 length equals 13 residues.

The chain links TRBV4-3 to TRBJ2-3; 10 bases are shared with TRBD2. V shed 4 bases, J shed 5 bases, and the junction held 9 bases outside the gene matches. Germline V gene sequence: CDR1 LGHNA, CDR2 YSLEER. The CDR3 covers 16 residues. The CDR3 DNA reads as TGCGCCAGCAGCCCTCAAGCGGGGGGGCCAAGAGATACGCAGTATTTT. This sequence encodes CASSPQAGGPRDTQYF.

CDR3 DNA: TGTGCCATCAGTGAAGGGGGGGCGATAGAGACCCAGTACTTC. Translation gives CAISEGGAIETQYF. This chain links TRBV10-3 with TRBJ2-5; TRBD2 might be the D (7 bases). V was shortened by 3 bases and J by 4 bases, with 12 bases between the two germline ends. CDR1 ENHRY and CDR2 SYGVKD come from the germline V gene. The CDR3 contains 14 residues.

The chain combines TRBV5-5 with TRBJ2-7, with a possible D match to TRBD1 (5 bases). Between the trimmed V and J ends, which lost 4 bases and 0 bases, there was a span of 17 bases. This CDR3 has 16 residues. Germline CDR1 is SGHKS and CDR2 is YYEKEE (reference sequence). CDR3 loop: CASSPRLVGASYEQYF. DNA of the CDR3: TGTGCCAGCAGCCCCCGCCTGGTAGGGGCCTCCTACGAGCAGTACTTC.